The present entry profiles one T cell receptor beta chain with its context. Its target is unknown. The CDR3 consists of 15 residues. Germline loops: CDR1 MGHRA, CDR2 YSYEKL. Trimming cost V 0 bases and J 4 bases, with 10 bases left between them. The data were obtained in a study of cytomegalovirus exposure and HLA in healthy donors. Donors sampled were nominally healthy, though unrecorded immune exposures were likely. PCR used 60 Vbeta primers and 13 Jbeta primers. Method: immunoSEQ multiplex PCR; TCRdb's copy keeps in-frame clones and lacks some. The sample contains 150,000 or so clones, almost 85% of which appear only once. General observations from the study: Sequence variants that were highly shared formed a cluster that was likely a sequencing artifact. Several top significant clusters appeared, in a later analysis, to be linked to common viral pathogens. According to the study, 180 or so TCR beta chains were cytomegalovirus-associated.

This clonotype was obtained from a boy between 2 and 10 years old in good health and CMV-seronegative. The sample was PBMCs. The V and J genes are TRBV4-1 and TRBJ2-1; tentative D call: TRBD1 (6 bases). This CDR3 reads CASSQDPDSYNEQFF. DNA for the CDR3: TGCGCCAGCAGCCAAGATCCGGACAGTTACAATGAGCAGTTCTTC.